The following is a T cell receptor (beta chain) sequence with its context. What it recognizes is unknown. Amplification used 60 Vbeta primers and 13 Jbeta primers. The table came from immunoSEQ multiplex PCR; TCRdb's copy has only in-frame clones and leaves some out. The sample includes some 120,000 clones, approximately 80% seen only once; the top ten take 2% to 2.5%. The record originates from a study of cytomegalovirus exposure and HLA in healthy donors. Study-level information: Earlier, 100 million to 120 million unique TCR beta sequences were recovered from some 200 million T cells by an analysis.

Findings of the study overall: HLA-A and HLA-B allele assignments for most subjects were reportedly predicted accurately using TCR beta sequences. Reportedly, fewer N-insertions than the roughly 700-donor mean appeared in an Asian-associated ancestry cluster in a later analysis.

This clonotype was sampled from a woman aged 40 to 50 in good health and CMV-seronegative. Sequencing input: PBMCs.

The CDR3 loop reads CASSRSGGAFNEQFF. CDR3 DNA sequence: TGTGCCAGCAGCCGTAGCGGGGGGGCCTTCAATGAGCAGTTCTTC. The chain has TRBV13 and TRBJ2-1; 11 bases line up with TRBD2. The germline gives CDR1 PRHDT, CDR2 FYEKMQ (reference sequence). This CDR3 contains 15 residues. V was clipped by 5 bases and J by 6 bases; unmatched bases: 6.